The sequence of this TCR beta chain was determined in a study of cytomegalovirus exposure and HLA in healthy donors. The V and J ends lost 7 bases and 1 base respectively, with 11 bases between them. Germline loops: CDR1 MNHEY, CDR2 SVGAGI. CDR3 length: 15 amino acids. Study findings and constraints: Donors were assumed by presence/absence analyses to have roughly uniform sequencing depth.

Only a few counts were recorded for this clone. Antigen: not known. Vbeta (60) and Jbeta (13) primers were used in the PCR. Here immunoSEQ multiplex PCR was the method, and the copy in TCRdb shows in-frame clones only, minus some. Of around 90,000 clones detected, 65% appear once; the ten largest clones hold roughly 21%. V is TRBV6-5 and J is TRBJ1-6; D possibly corresponds to TRBD1 (5 bases). Sequenced input: PBMCs. The sequence derives from a woman aged 45-60 years in good health and CMV-seropositive. Written as DNA, the CDR3 is TGTGCCAGCAACTCAGGGAGGTCCTATAATTCACCCCTCCACTTT. Protein product: CASNSGRSYNSPLHF.